Following are 15 T cell receptor beta chains from one sample sequenced in a study of cytomegalovirus exposure and HLA in healthy donors. PCR was performed using 60 Vbeta and 13 Jbeta primers. Using immunoSEQ multiplex PCR, the repertoire was profiled, and TCRdb retains in-frame clones only, with some absent. This table holds some 96,000 clones, about 74% found once. The sequenced sample consisted of PBMCs. These receptors came from a female donor in good health and CMV-seronegative.

The chain recombines TRBV5-1 with TRBJ2-3; TRBD2 might be the D (5 bases). The CDR3 has 14 residues. The ends were cut back, 9 bases at V and 0 bases at J, with 14 bases in the middle. Germline loops: CDR1 SGHRS, CDR2 YFSETQ. CDR3 loop: CATKRLTSTDTQYF. The CDR3 DNA reads TGCGCCACCAAGCGGCTAACTAGCACAGATACGCAGTATTTT. The variable domain in full, with the rest retrieved from reference TRBV5-1 and TRBJ2-3, is KAGVTQTPRYLIKTRGQQVTLSCSPISGHRSVSWYQQTPGQGLQFLFEYFSETQRNKGNFPGRFSGRQFSNSRSEMNVSTLELGDSALYLCATKRLTSTDTQYFGPGTRLTVL.

The rearrangement links TRBV7-8 to TRBJ2-3; possible D gene TRBD2, 5 bases. Germline V lookup: CDR1 SGHVS, CDR2 FQNEAQ. This CDR3 is 14 amino acids long. V was clipped by 2 bases and J by 6 bases, with 12 bases between them. The CDR3 bases are TGTGCCAGCAGCTTATACGGGATGGGGGATACGCAGTATTTT. It is translated as CASSLYGMGDTQYF.

V and J are TRBV5-8 and TRBJ1-2, with D maybe TRBD1 (6 bases). This CDR3 has 13 amino acids. Germline V lookup: CDR1 SGHTS, CDR2 YDEGEE. Deletions cut 4 bases from V and 3 bases from J, with 10 bases between. CDR3 nucleotide sequence: TGTGCCAGCAGCAGGGACATTGACTATGGCTACACCTTC. Encoded protein: CASSRDIDYGYTF. The full variable domain, with the rest looked up from reference TRBV5-8 and TRBJ1-2, is EAGVTQSPTHLIKTRGQQATLRCSPISGHTSVYWYQQALGLGLQFLLWYDEGEERNRGNFPPRFSGRQFPNYSSELNVNALELEDSALYLCASSRDIDYGYTFGSGTRLTVV.

This chain joins TRBV6-6 and TRBJ2-1, with 7 bases identical to TRBD1. The CDR3 has 16 residues. The V gene's germline CDR1 is MNHNY and CDR2 SVGAGI (reference sequence). The trim removed 6 bases at V and 3 bases at J, leaving 11 bases unmatched. The CDR3 is CASSTPPGQLYNEQFF. CDR3 coding DNA: TGTGCCAGCAGCACCCCCCCGGGACAGCTCTACAATGAGCAGTTCTTC.

The CDR3 loop is CASSPRGLNTEAFF. CDR3 nucleotides: TGTGCCAGCTCACCAAGGGGGTTGAACACTGAAGCTTTCTTT. The chain recombines TRBV18 with TRBJ1-1, with a weak D call TRBD1 (6 bases). This CDR3 contains 14 residues. CDR1 and CDR2 from the germline V gene are KGHSH and LQKENI. Trimming pared 2 bases from V and 0 bases from J, leaving 7 bases between.

The J gene is TRBJ2-7, the V gene TRBV5-1; D is perhaps TRBD2 (6 bases). CDR3 size: 17 residues. Trimming shortened V by 0 bases and J by 0 bases, and 16 bases separated the two germline ends. Germline CDR1 reads SGHRS; CDR2 reads YFSETQ. As DNA, the CDR3 is TGCGCCAGCAGCTTGGTTTTCCAGCGGAGGGGCTCCTACGAGCAGTACTTC. It encodes CASSLVFQRRGSYEQYF.

This clone was detected only a few times. The chain uses TRBV10-1 and TRBJ1-3, with D uncertain. This CDR3 is 11 amino acids long. Germline V gene lookup returns CDR1 WNHNN and CDR2 SYGVQD (reference sequence). V dropped 6 bases and J dropped 2 bases, with 2 bases sitting between them. Written as DNA, the CDR3 is TGCGCCAGCAGCGCTGGAAACACCATATATTTT. Its protein is CASSAGNTIYF.

The chain combines TRBV5-8 with TRBJ2-7; TRBD1 is a possible D gene (6 bases). The CDR3 covers 12 residues. The V end lost 6 bases, the J end lost 5 bases, and 12 bases lay between the germline ends. Germline lookup yields CDR1 SGHTS and CDR2 YDEGEE. In DNA, the CDR3 is TGTGCCAGCAACACAGGGTTTAACGAGCAGTACTTC. Protein product: CASNTGFNEQYF.

This sequence joins TRBV6-1 and TRBJ1-6, with D possibly matching TRBD1 (5 bases). The V end lost 3 bases, the J end lost 7 bases, and 13 bases lay between the germline ends. This CDR3 has 15 amino acids. CDR1 is MNHNS, CDR2 SASEGT, per germline. The CDR3 DNA reads as TGTGCCAGCAGTGATCCCGGGCAGGGAAATTCACCCCTCCACTTT. Translating it yields CASSDPGQGNSPLHF.

The count of this clone is one. This chain uses TRBV5-1 with TRBJ2-5; TRBD2 might be the D (6 bases). The DNA end is a closer match to TRBJ2-7, so the J assignment may be wrong. The CDR3 sequence is 13 residues long. In germline, CDR1 is SGHRS, CDR2 YFSETQ. The CDR3 protein is CASSKTSPYEQYF. The CDR3 DNA reads TGCGCCAGCAGCAAGACTAGTCCCTACGAGCAGTACTTC.

For the CDR3, the DNA is TGCGCCAGTCGGGGGGGGGACCTACTAGGGAACTACGAGCAGTACTTC. Its translation is CASRGGDLLGNYEQYF. The J gene is TRBJ2-7, the V gene TRBV5-1; 8 bases are a match to TRBD2. The germline CDR1 and CDR2 sequences are SGHRS and YFSETQ. V shed 8 bases and J 3 bases; nucleotides not matched to a gene: 16. The CDR3 extends over 16 amino acids. Full variable domain (rest looked up from reference TRBV5-1 and TRBJ2-7): KAGVTQTPRYLIKTRGQQVTLSCSPISGHRSVSWYQQTPGQGLQFLFEYFSETQRNKGNFPGRFSGRQFSNSRSEMNVSTLELGDSALYLCASRGGDLLGNYEQYFGPGTRLTVT.

This chain joins TRBV7-6 and TRBJ2-1, with 10 bases identical to TRBD2. Germline CDR1 is SGHVS and CDR2 is FNYEAQ. The CDR3 is 13 amino acids. The junction had 5 bases not matched to a gene; V was cut back by 6 bases and J by 9 bases. The CDR3 region has the DNA TGTGCCAGCAGAAGCGGGGGGGCGGGTGAGCAGTTCTTC. This codes for CASRSGGAGEQFF.

The chain uses TRBV30 and TRBJ2-1; D gene uncertain. This CDR3 has 15 residues. V shed 8 bases and J shed 0 bases, with 17 bases lying between them. Germline V gene lookup returns CDR1 GTSNPN and CDR2 SVGIG (reference sequence). The CDR3 protein is CAGSLYYVSYNEQFF. The CDR3 DNA is TGTGCCGGCTCCCTCTACTACGTCTCCTACAATGAGCAGTTCTTC.

This clone was counted only a few times. The V and J genes are TRBV10-3 and TRBJ2-7; TRBD1 aligns across 11 bases. The CDR3 spans 16 residues. Germline lookup yields CDR1 ENHRY and CDR2 SYGVKD. J was trimmed by 4 bases and V by 3 bases; bases with no gene match: 8. The CDR3 reads CAISDPRGDRGYEQYF. CDR3 DNA sequence: TGTGCCATCAGTGACCCAAGGGGGGACAGGGGGTACGAGCAGTACTTC.

On this clone: One end of the junction is discordant with germline, which a read error may explain. The chain has TRBV7-9 and TRBJ1-6; D remains ambiguous. CDR1 SEHNR and CDR2 FQNEAQ come from the germline V gene (reference sequence). The CDR3 covers 12 residues. The chain's CDR3 is CASSSPRRVCGF. CDR3 nucleotide sequence: TGTGCCAGCAGCTCCCCCCGTAGAGTGTGCGGTTTT.